The TCR beta chain described here comes from a study of shared clonotypes between healthy human individuals. Trimming cost V 5 bases and J 2 bases, with 11 bases left between them. The CDR3 has 14 residues. Germline CDR1 MNHEY, CDR2 SVGAGI. Each sample came from a Caucasian adult donor living in Nashville, Tennessee. Clones were sequenced by immunoSEQ multiplex PCR, and TCRdb holds only the in-frame ones, with some missing. The table shows fewer than 2.5 million clones, with more than 85% occurring only once. Sequenced sample: naive CD4+ T cells from PBMCs. Documented subset: CD45RA+ positively selected. The chain links TRBV6-5 to TRBJ2-3; no definite D call. This receptor was obtained from a young man in good health. Some clones in this sample may be carry-over from other donors' samples. This CDR3 is CASSLSYDTDTQYF. CDR3 bases: TGTGCCAGCAGTCTTAGTTATGACACAGATACGCAGTATTTT.